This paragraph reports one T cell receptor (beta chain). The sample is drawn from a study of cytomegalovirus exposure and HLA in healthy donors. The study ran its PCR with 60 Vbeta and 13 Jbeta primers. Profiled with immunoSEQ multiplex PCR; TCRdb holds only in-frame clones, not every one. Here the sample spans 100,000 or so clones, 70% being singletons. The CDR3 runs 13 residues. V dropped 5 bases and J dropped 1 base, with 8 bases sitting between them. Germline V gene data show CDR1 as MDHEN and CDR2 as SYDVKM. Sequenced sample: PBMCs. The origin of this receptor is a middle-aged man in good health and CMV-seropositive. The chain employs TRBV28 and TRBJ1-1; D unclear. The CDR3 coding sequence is TGTGCCAGCAGTCCCCCTAAGAACACTGAAGCTTTCTTT. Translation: CASSPPKNTEAFF.